The rows below give T cell receptor beta chains drawn from one sample of a study of OX40 agonist ivuxolimab in advanced cancers. Sequencing was performed with immunoSEQ multiplex PCR; in TCRdb, only in-frame clones are kept and a portion is missing. In the table there are around 58,000 clones, almost 95% of which are singletons. Sequencing was performed on CD4+ or CD8+ T cells sorted from blood, taken in a trial of the OX40 agonist ivuxolimab. The receptors here all came from an adult with an advanced solid tumor such as melanoma, head and neck, liver or kidney cancer. Each CDR3 is given with its conserved first and last residue. D genes are given only for firm matches. Some rows mark clone size as missing; the rest say once, few, many or name a class of expanded clone.

d_gene,abundance,j_gene,v_gene,CDR3aa,CDR3nt
NA,once,TRBJ1-1,TRBV7-9,CASSLEAFTVTEAFF,TGTGCCAGCAGCTTAGAAGCCTTCACGGTCACTGAAGCTTTCTTT
NA,once,TRBJ2-7,TRBV12-2,CAIWTSSVEQYF,TGTGCAATTTGGACTAGCTCTGTGGAGCAGTACTTC
NA,few,TRBJ1-5,TRBV9,CASSVEPSSNQPQHF,TGTGCCAGCAGCGTAGAACCGAGTAGCAATCAGCCCCAGCATTTT
NA,NA,TRBJ1-1,TRBV30,CAWAPDSNTEAFF,TGTGCCTGGGCCCCAGACAGTAACACTGAAGCTTTCTTT
NA,NA,TRBJ2-7,TRBV19,CASSISLRSGYEQYF,TGTGCCAGTAGTATAAGTTTGCGGTCGGGCTACGAGCAGTACTTC
NA,NA,TRBJ1-2,TRBV5-4,CASSNDHGTANYGYTF,TGTGCCAGCAGCAATGACCACGGGACCGCTAACTATGGCTACACCTTC
NA,NA,TRBJ1-2,TRBV6-5,CASTLGIGGDYGYTF,TGTGCCAGCACGCTAGGAATAGGGGGTGACTATGGCTACACCTTC
NA,NA,TRBJ2-3,TRBV9,CASSVLSTDTQYF,TGTGCCAGCAGCGTATTAAGCACAGATACGCAGTATTTT
NA,NA,TRBJ2-7,TRBV5-6,CASSRDTLEQYF,TGTGCCAGCTCCCGGGACACCCTTGAGCAGTACTTC
NA,NA,TRBJ1-2,TRBV29-1,CSVEDTSGYTF,TGCAGCGTTGAAGACACTAGTGGCTACACCTTC